The rows below give T cell receptor beta chains drawn from one sample of a study of metastatic and nonmetastatic thyroid tumors. TCRdb reassembled clones from the PCR reads with MiXCR. The table shows around 17,000 clones, with around 23% occurring only once. The material sequenced was adjacent normal tissue. The receptors were sampled from a female donor with papillary thyroid cancer or a benign thyroid nodule (not recorded which). Some clones in this sample may be carry-over from other donors' samples. Each CDR3 is given with its conserved first and last residue.

V gene | CDR3 length | CDR3 protein
TRBV19 | 17 | CASSQSKTGIIAYEQYF
TRBV20-1 | 16 | CSASGTGDSGANVLTF
TRBV14 | 14 | CASSQRRTGYEQYF
TRBV24-1 | 14 | CATSGSGTTGELFF
TRBV5-5 | 15 | CASSFSGYPLYEQYF
TRBV6-1 | 15 | CASSEQGISNQPQHF
TRBV7-3 | 14 | CASSLTGGTDTQYF
TRBV20-1 | 12 | CSAIPTGAEAFF
TRBV20-1 | 15 | CSARDNRQGIRELFF
TRBV7-2 | 12 | CASSLQSYEQYF
TRBV3-1 | 16 | CASSQDFGRGGQPQHF
TRBV6-2/TRBV6-3 | 15 | CARSYGGTGHYEQYF
TRBV27 | 15 | CASSVDRGTSYEQYF
TRBV30 | 12 | CAWSAPPIGQYF
TRBV7-6 | 16 | CASSPTLSGPTDTQYF
TRBV12-3/TRBV12-4 | 12 | CASTGVDHEQYF
TRBV28 | 17 | CASSPPPGGTSTDTQYF
TRBV5-1 | 10 | CASGQETQYF
TRBV20-1 | 13 | CSADGGGNYEQYF
TRBV28 | 13 | CASRSTGEYGYTF
TRBV2 | 13 | CASFRDRAETQYF
TRBV12-3/TRBV12-4 | 14 | CASSPGGNSYEQYF
TRBV24-1 | 12 | CATSDRDREAFF
TRBV3-1 | 13 | CASSRSPGYEQYF
TRBV11-2 | 19 | CASIRGQLLRSSGANVLTF
TRBV20-1 | 14 | CSLEGTSGRGEEFF
TRBV30 | 14 | CAWSVPQVSYEQYF